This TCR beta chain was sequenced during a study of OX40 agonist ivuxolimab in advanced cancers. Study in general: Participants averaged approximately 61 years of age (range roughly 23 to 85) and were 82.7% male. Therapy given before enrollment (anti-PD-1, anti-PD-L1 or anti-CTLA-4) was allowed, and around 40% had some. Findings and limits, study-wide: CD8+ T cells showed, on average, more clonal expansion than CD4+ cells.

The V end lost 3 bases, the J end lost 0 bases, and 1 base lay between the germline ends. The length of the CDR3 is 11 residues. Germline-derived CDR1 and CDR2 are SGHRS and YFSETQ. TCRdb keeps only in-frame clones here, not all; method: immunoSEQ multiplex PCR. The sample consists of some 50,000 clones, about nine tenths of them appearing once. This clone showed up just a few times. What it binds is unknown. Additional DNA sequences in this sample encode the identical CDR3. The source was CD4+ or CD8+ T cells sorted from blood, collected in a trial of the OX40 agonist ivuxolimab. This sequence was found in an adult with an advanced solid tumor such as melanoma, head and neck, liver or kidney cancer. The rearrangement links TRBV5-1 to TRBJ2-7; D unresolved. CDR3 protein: CASSSSYEQYF. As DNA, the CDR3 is TGCGCCAGCAGCTCCTCCTACGAGCAGTACTTC.